This T cell receptor beta chain was captured in a study of response to subunit inactivated influenza vaccine. TCRdb passed the RT-PCR reads through MiXCR, listing each CDR3 protein once. Found here are about 540,000 distinct CDR3 sequences, approximately 20% of them singletons; the top ten hold 2.5% to 3.5%. The sample was also reused in another study, on T cells expressing NK-cell markers. That work adds: In generating TCR beta cDNA, 5'RACE template switching with UMIs was used. Seven of the eight sequenced donors were classified as HCMV-seropositive, and one was classified as seronegative.

The TCR was taken from a man aged 50-60 years who received an inactivated influenza vaccine. Source: CD4+ T cells sorted from PBMCs, taken 12 days after vaccination.

This chain's CDR3 is CASSPIPRMDHGYTF. CDR3 bases: TGTGCCAGCAGCCCAATCCCTCGAATGGACCATGGCTACACCTTC. The rearrangement uses TRBV6-2 or TRBV6-3 and TRBJ1-2; D unresolved. Germline CDR1 MNHEY, CDR2 SVGEGT. V lost 6 bases and J lost 6, with 20 bases in between. CDR3 length: 15 residues.